This section outlines one T cell receptor (beta chain) sequence together with its context. Antigen specificity is unknown. Use of 60 Vbeta and 13 Jbeta primers characterized the PCR. The method was immunoSEQ multiplex PCR; TCRdb's version includes in-frame clones alone and lacks a portion of them. This table holds 160,000 or so clones, 60% to 85% found once. The sample is drawn from a study of cytomegalovirus exposure and HLA in healthy donors. Broader study findings: Later analysis demonstrated an association between a missense DCLRE1C variant and TCR beta V- and J-gene trimming. Per a later analysis, HLA-associated TCR beta chains showed more clonal expansion than other, equally common TCR beta chains.

The sequence came from a man in his fifties in good health and CMV-seropositive. Sequences were obtained from PBMCs.

The CDR3 spells CASRPQGGTNEKLFF. Written as DNA, the CDR3 is TGCGCCAGCAGGCCACAGGGTGGAACTAATGAAAAACTGTTTTTT. This sequence joins TRBV10-2 and TRBJ1-4; possible D gene TRBD1, 6 bases. This CDR3 contains 15 residues. V shed 6 bases and J shed 1 base, with 12 bases lying between them. Per the germline V gene, CDR1 is WSHSY and CDR2 is SAAADI.